This is a list of T cell receptor beta chains from one sample in a study of T cell changes during pregnancy in multiple sclerosis. The protocol was immunoSEQ multiplex PCR, while the TCRdb copy is restricted to in-frame clones and leaves out a portion. The sample has roughly 64,000 clones, roughly 91% seen once. This material consisted of peripheral blood, taken in the third trimester of pregnancy. All receptors come from a female donor in good health, enrolled as a control in a pregnancy study. Each CDR3 is given with its conserved first and last residue. D genes are given only for firm matches. Not every row has a clone size; where given, it reads once, few, many or a size class.

J gene | clone size | V gene | D gene | CDR3 protein | CDR3 DNA
TRBJ2-3 | NA | TRBV27 | NA | CAIGADTQYF | TGTGCCATCGGGGCAGATACGCAGTATTTT
TRBJ2-7 | once | TRBV4-3 | NA | CASSHSRDHEQYF | TGCGCCAGCAGCCATTCACGCGATCACGAGCAGTACTTC
TRBJ1-3 | NA | TRBV7-9 | TRBD1 | CASSPGDRNSGNTIYF | TGTGCCAGCAGCCCCGGGGACAGGAACTCTGGAAACACCATATATTTT
TRBJ2-5 | NA | TRBV9 | TRBD2 | CASSSWTSGEETQYF | TGTGCCAGCAGCTCATGGACTAGCGGAGAAGAGACCCAGTACTTC
TRBJ2-5 | few | TRBV6-5 | NA | CASRYRWSQETQYF | TGTGCCAGCCGTTACCGGTGGAGCCAAGAGACCCAGTACTTC
TRBJ1-1 | NA | TRBV27 | NA | CASSLGGLNTEAFF | TGTGCCAGCAGTTTGGGGGGGCTGAACACTGAAGCTTTCTTT
TRBJ2-1 | NA | TRBV5-8 | NA | CASSFRGGRTGNEQFF | TGTGCCAGCAGCTTTCGTGGCGGCCGTACGGGGAATGAGCAGTTCTTC
TRBJ2-3 | once | TRBV7-2 | NA | CASSRRGSTSTDTQYF | TGTGCCAGCAGCCGGCGGGGCTCCACGTCCACAGATACGCAGTATTTT
TRBJ2-1 | NA | TRBV7-2 | TRBD2 | CASSLATSGSRNEQFF | TGTGCCAGCAGCTTAGCGACTAGCGGGAGTCGGAATGAGCAGTTCTTC
TRBJ2-5 | NA | TRBV29-1 | NA | CSVEGYRGRETQYF | TGCAGCGTGGAGGGCTACCGAGGTCGAGAGACCCAGTACTTC
TRBJ2-7 | NA | TRBV11-3 | TRBD1 | CASSLGQGAYEQYF | TGTGCCAGCAGCCTTGGACAGGGGGCCTACGAGCAGTACTTC
TRBJ1-3 | once | TRBV2 | NA | CASSLGRDSGNTIYF | TGTGCCAGCAGCCTGGGCAGGGACTCTGGAAACACCATATATTTT
TRBJ2-7 | once | TRBV11-3 | NA | CASSPPYEQYF | TGTGCCAGCAGCCCCCCTTACGAGCAGTACTTC
TRBJ2-3 | NA | TRBV30 | NA | CARGLGGSDTQYF | TGTGCCAGGGGATTGGGGGGATCAGATACGCAGTATTTT
TRBJ1-1 | NA | TRBV7-6 | NA | CASSSQSASEAFF | TGTGCCAGCAGCTCCCAGTCCGCTTCTGAAGCTTTCTTT
TRBJ1-2 | once | TRBV6-5 | TRBD1 | CASSYSKTGKDGYTF | TGTGCCAGCAGTTACTCGAAGACAGGGAAGGATGGCTACACCTTC
TRBJ1-6 | NA | TRBV29-1 | NA | CSVRQGSNSPLHF | TGCAGCGTCCGCCAGGGAAGTAATTCACCCCTCCACTTT
TRBJ2-7 | NA | TRBV7-8 | TRBD2 | CASSPGGLAGGRSYEQYF | TGTGCCAGCAGTCCAGGCGGGCTAGCGGGAGGACGGTCCTACGAGCAGTACTTC
TRBJ2-1 | NA | TRBV21-1 | NA | CASTLPGGGASSYNEQFF | TGTGCCAGCACCTTACCTGGCGGCGGGGCGAGCTCCTACAATGAGCAGTTCTTC
TRBJ1-5 | few | TRBV7-9 | TRBD1 | CASSPGTGAHQPQHF | TGTGCCAGCAGCCCCGGGACAGGGGCTCATCAGCCCCAGCATTTT
TRBJ2-6 | NA | TRBV6-1 | NA | CASSATGANVLTF | TGTGCCAGCAGCGCGACTGGGGCCAACGTCCTGACTTTC
TRBJ1-1 | few | TRBV5-1 | NA | CASSLATSGGTEAFF | TGCGCCAGCAGCTTGGCCACGTCAGGAGGCACTGAAGCTTTCTTT
TRBJ1-1 | NA | TRBV9 | NA | CASSVAGTLNTEAFF | TGTGCCAGCAGCGTAGCAGGGACTCTGAACACTGAAGCTTTCTTT
TRBJ2-1 | NA | TRBV27 | NA | CASGSGLSYNEQFF | TGTGCCAGCGGTTCAGGGCTCTCCTACAATGAGCAGTTCTTC
TRBJ2-1 | few | TRBV6-1 | TRBD2 | CASRATSGTYNEQFF | TGTGCCAGCAGAGCAACTAGCGGGACTTACAATGAGCAGTTCTTC
TRBJ2-1 | NA | TRBV5-4 | TRBD2 | CASSPVAGGTYNEQFF | TGTGCCAGCAGCCCTGTAGCGGGGGGGACCTACAATGAGCAGTTCTTC
TRBJ2-2 | few | TRBV27 | NA | CASSSTGWTGELFF | TGTGCCAGCAGTTCCACCGGGTGGACCGGGGAGCTGTTTTTT
TRBJ1-4 | NA | TRBV6-5 | NA | CASSYSGGSSEKLFF | TGTGCCAGCAGTTACTCGGGGGGGAGTAGTGAAAAACTGTTTTTT
TRBJ2-7 | NA | TRBV10-3 | NA | CATQGGGEQYF | TGTGCCACACAGGGTGGCGGCGAGCAGTACTTC
TRBJ2-7 | once | TRBV2 | NA | CASSEGVGGYEQYF | TGTGCCAGCAGTGAGGGAGTAGGGGGCTACGAGCAGTACTTC
TRBJ1-2 | few | TRBV29-1 | NA | CSVLTPPYGYTF | TGCAGCGTGTTGACACCTCCCTATGGCTACACCTTC
TRBJ1-2 | NA | TRBV6-5 | NA | CASSYSTGAGYTF | TGTGCCAGCAGTTACTCGACAGGTGCAGGCTACACCTTC
TRBJ1-1 | NA | TRBV15 | NA | CATSQKNWAENTEAFF | TGTGCCACCAGCCAGAAGAACTGGGCAGAGAACACTGAAGCTTTCTTT
TRBJ1-1 | NA | TRBV27 | NA | CASSRGGGNTEAFF | TGTGCCAGCAGTAGGGGGGGAGGAAACACTGAAGCTTTCTTT
TRBJ2-5 | NA | TRBV9 | NA | CASSVVERGGFQETQYF | TGTGCCAGCAGCGTAGTGGAGCGAGGAGGGTTCCAAGAGACCCAGTACTTC
TRBJ2-4 | NA | TRBV5-6 | NA | CASSPALGAGAKNIQYF | TGTGCCAGCAGCCCCGCCCTGGGGGCCGGCGCCAAAAACATTCAGTACTTC
TRBJ1-1 | NA | TRBV14 | NA | CASTPTGVFRRNTEAFF | TGTGCCAGCACCCCGACAGGAGTCTTCCGGAGAAACACTGAAGCTTTCTTT
TRBJ1-1 | NA | TRBV7-6 | TRBD1 | CASSLGQGAGTEAFF | TGTGCCAGCAGCTTAGGACAGGGGGCTGGGACTGAAGCTTTCTTT
TRBJ2-1 | NA | TRBV4-1 | TRBD1 | CASSLGQDSYNEQFF | TGCGCCAGCAGCCTCGGACAGGACTCCTACAATGAGCAGTTCTTC
TRBJ2-7 | NA | TRBV4-1 | TRBD2 | CASSQELAGNSYEQYF | TGCGCCAGCAGCCAAGAATTAGCGGGTAACTCCTACGAGCAGTACTTC
TRBJ1-2 | NA | TRBV11-2 | TRBD1 | CASSSWTGRDYGYTF | TGTGCCAGCAGCTCGTGGACAGGGCGGGACTATGGCTACACCTTC
TRBJ2-4 | NA | TRBV2 | TRBD1 | CASSVDRGDFKNIQYF | TGTGCCAGCAGTGTCGACAGGGGGGATTTCAAAAACATTCAGTACTTC
TRBJ2-1 | NA | TRBV10-3 | NA | CAISESRSGTNEQFF | TGTGCCATCAGTGAGTCGAGGAGTGGTACTAATGAGCAGTTCTTC
TRBJ1-1 | few | TRBV18 | NA | CASSHDEVTEAFF | TGTGCCAGCTCCCACGACGAGGTCACTGAAGCTTTCTTT
TRBJ2-2 | NA | TRBV6-5 | TRBD2 | CASSYRAGGLTGELFF | TGTGCCAGCAGTTACAGGGCGGGGGGGCTTACCGGGGAGCTGTTTTTT
TRBJ1-3 | NA | TRBV11-2 | NA | CASSPLPGQQGDTIYF | TGTGCCAGCAGCCCACTACCGGGACAACAAGGTGACACCATATATTTT
TRBJ2-5 | NA | TRBV5-1 | TRBD1 | CASSTGQGGETQYF | TGCGCCAGCAGCACCGGACAGGGAGGCGAGACCCAGTACTTC
TRBJ1-4 | NA | TRBV4-3 | NA | CASSQEGRGGGGEKLFF | TGCGCCAGCAGCCAAGAGGGCAGGGGAGGGGGTGGTGAAAAACTGTTTTTT
TRBJ2-7 | NA | TRBV5-1 | NA | CASSLGLQTPGTSTYEQYF | TGCGCCAGCAGCTTGGGCTTGCAAACCCCCGGGACATCTACCTACGAGCAGTACTTC
TRBJ2-3 | NA | TRBV4-1 | NA | CASSQLTDTQYF | TGCGCCAGCAGCCAACTTACAGATACGCAGTATTTT
TRBJ2-7 | NA | TRBV7-9 | NA | CASSHSGRSDYEQYF | TGTGCCAGCAGCCACTCAGGGAGGAGCGACTACGAGCAGTACTTC
TRBJ2-6 | NA | TRBV10-3 | NA | CAISDRAGANVLTF | TGTGCCATCAGTGACAGGGCCGGGGCCAACGTCCTGACTTTC
TRBJ1-2 | NA | TRBV30 | TRBD1 | CAWSGTGSFGYTF | TGTGCCTGGAGTGGGACAGGGTCTTTCGGCTACACCTTC
TRBJ1-1 | NA | TRBV25-1 | TRBD1 | CASSSPGTGDTEAFF | TGTGCCAGCAGTTCACCTGGGACAGGGGACACTGAAGCTTTCTTT
TRBJ2-1 | NA | TRBV5-1 | TRBD2 | CASRGTSGDNEQFF | TGCGCCAGCAGGGGGACTAGCGGGGACAATGAGCAGTTCTTC
TRBJ1-2 | NA | TRBV29-1 | NA | CSAVQGSYGYTF | TGCAGCGCCGTACAGGGATCCTATGGCTACACCTTC
TRBJ1-2 | NA | TRBV7-8 | TRBD1 | CASSRNPDRDRAGYTF | TGTGCCAGCAGCCGTAACCCTGACAGGGATCGCGCTGGCTACACCTTC
TRBJ2-1 | many | TRBV14 | NA | CASSQDGGLANNEQFF | TGTGCCAGCAGCCAAGATGGAGGGCTTGCCAACAATGAGCAGTTCTTC